This T cell receptor (beta chain) was obtained from a study of control samples from healthy donors and cancer patients (dated by TCRdb to 2019 to 2021). The CDR3 spans 12 residues, from the cysteine through the phenylalanine. Left in the record is the CDR3 DNA by itself, 36 bases read in frame from the first base. V lost 3 bases and J lost 9 bases, and the count of bases not matched to a germline gene is 0. Concerning this clone itself: The target of this receptor is not known. The sample holds no much larger clone one base away, and base qualities are not on file.

The library was built by means of the immunoSEQ multiplex PCR assay. Entries here come from immuneACCESS through TCRdb and include only in-frame sequences with V and J called. Some clones fail to appear in such tables; in the studies checked, an unresolved V gene covers under half of the shortfall, and the cause of the remainder is unknown. The sample table holds some 190,000 clones, of which about 90% were seen once. The ten largest make up around 1.9% of the sample. Specimen: blood. The chain uses TRBV12-3 or TRBV12-4 and TRBJ2-1; 9 bases in the junction line up with TRBD2. The source of this sequence is a man between 25 and 39 years old in good health. The bases read TGTGCCAGCAGTTTTAGCGGGGGTGAGCAGTTCTTC. This encodes CASSFSGGEQFF.